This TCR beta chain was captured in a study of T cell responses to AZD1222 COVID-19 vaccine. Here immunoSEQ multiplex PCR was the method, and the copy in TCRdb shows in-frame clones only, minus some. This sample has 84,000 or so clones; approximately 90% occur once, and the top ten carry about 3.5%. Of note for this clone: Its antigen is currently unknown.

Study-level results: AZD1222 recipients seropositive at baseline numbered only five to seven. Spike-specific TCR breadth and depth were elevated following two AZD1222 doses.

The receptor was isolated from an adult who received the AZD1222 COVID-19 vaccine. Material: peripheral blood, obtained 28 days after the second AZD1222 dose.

The CDR3 DNA sequence: TGTGCCAGCAGCATAACCCTTAGGGGCGCTGAAGCTTTCTTT. It specifies CASSITLRGAEAFF. V gene TRBV5-6 combines with J gene TRBJ1-1; maybe TRBD1 (5 bases). The length of the CDR3 is 14 residues. The germline V and J ends were trimmed by 4 bases and 6 bases, with 16 bases remaining between them. Germline assignment: CDR1 SGHDT and CDR2 YYEEEE. Supplemented by reference TRBV5-6 and TRBJ1-1, the full variable domain reads DAGVTQSPTHLIKTRGQQVTLRCSPKSGHDTVSWYQQALGQGPQFIFQYYEEEERQRGNFPDRFSGHQFPNYSSELNVNALLLGDSALYLCASSITLRGAEAFFGQGTRLTVV.